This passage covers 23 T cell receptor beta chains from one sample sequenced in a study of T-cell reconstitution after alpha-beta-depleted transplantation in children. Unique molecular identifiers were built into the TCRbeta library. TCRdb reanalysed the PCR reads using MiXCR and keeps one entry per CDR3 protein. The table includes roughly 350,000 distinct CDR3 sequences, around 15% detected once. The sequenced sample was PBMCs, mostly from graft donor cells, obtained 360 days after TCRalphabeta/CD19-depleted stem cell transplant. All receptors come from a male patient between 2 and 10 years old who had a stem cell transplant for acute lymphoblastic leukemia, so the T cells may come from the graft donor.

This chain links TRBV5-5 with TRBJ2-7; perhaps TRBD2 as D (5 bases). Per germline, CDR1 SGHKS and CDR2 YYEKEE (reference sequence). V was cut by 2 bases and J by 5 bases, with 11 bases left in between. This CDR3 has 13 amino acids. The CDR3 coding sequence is TGTGCCAGCAGCTTCTTTCCCGGGGACGAGCAGTACTTC. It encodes CASSFFPGDEQYF.

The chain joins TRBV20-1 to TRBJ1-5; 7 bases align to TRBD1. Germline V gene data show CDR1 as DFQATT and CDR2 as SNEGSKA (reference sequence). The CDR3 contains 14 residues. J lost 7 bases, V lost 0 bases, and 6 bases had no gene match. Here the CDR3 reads CSARDRGGGQPQHF. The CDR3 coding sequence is TGCAGTGCTAGAGACAGGGGGGGCGGGCAGCCCCAGCATTTT.

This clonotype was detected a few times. The CDR3 coding sequence is TGTGCCAGCAGTTTATCCAGGGCGGTCAAAAACATTCAGTACTTC. Protein sequence: CASSLSRAVKNIQYF. The chain employs TRBV12-3 or TRBV12-4 and TRBJ2-4; tentative D call: TRBD1 (5 bases). V was clipped by 2 bases and J by 3 bases, with 11 bases between them. CDR3 length equals 15 residues.

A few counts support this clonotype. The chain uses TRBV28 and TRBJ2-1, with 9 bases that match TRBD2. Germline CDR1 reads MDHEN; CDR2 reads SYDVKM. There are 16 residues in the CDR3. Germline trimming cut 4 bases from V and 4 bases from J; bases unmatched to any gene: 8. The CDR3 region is CASSYPTSGRYNEQFF. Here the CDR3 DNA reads TGTGCCAGCAGTTACCCGACTAGCGGAAGGTACAATGAGCAGTTCTTC.

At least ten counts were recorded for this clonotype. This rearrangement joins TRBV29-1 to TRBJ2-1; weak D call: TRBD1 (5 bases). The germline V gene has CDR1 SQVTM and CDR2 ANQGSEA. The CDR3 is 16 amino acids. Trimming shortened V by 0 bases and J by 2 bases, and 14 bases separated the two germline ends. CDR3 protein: CSVEEVYRSTYNEQFF. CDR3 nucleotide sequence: TGCAGCGTTGAAGAGGTGTACAGGTCTACCTACAATGAGCAGTTCTTC.

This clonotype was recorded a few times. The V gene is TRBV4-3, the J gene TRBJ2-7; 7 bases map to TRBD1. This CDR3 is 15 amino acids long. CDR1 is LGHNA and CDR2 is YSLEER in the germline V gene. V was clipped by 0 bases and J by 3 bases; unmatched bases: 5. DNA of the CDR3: TGCGCCAGCAGCCAAGATAGGGGGCGTCTCTACGAGCAGTACTTC. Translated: CASSQDRGRLYEQYF.

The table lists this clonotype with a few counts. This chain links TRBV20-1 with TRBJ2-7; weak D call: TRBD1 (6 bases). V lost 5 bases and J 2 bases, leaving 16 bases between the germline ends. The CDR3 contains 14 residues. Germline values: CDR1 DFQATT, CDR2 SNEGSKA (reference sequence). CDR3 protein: CSARRTASPYEQYF. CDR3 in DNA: TGCAGTGCTCGTAGGACAGCCTCCCCCTACGAGCAGTACTTC.

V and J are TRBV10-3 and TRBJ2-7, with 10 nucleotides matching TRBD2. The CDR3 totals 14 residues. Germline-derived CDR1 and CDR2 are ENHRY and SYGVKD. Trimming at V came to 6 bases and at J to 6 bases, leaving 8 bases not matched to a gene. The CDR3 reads CAISGTSALSEQYF. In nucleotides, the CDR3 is TGTGCCATCAGCGGGACTAGCGCCCTCTCCGAGCAGTACTTC.

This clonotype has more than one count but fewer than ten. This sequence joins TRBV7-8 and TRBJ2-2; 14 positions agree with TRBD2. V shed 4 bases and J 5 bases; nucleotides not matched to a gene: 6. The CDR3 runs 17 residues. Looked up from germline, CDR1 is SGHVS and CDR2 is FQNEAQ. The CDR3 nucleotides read TGTGCCAGCAGCTGGGGACTAGCGGGAGTCGGGACCGGGGAGCTGTTTTTT. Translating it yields CASSWGLAGVGTGELFF.

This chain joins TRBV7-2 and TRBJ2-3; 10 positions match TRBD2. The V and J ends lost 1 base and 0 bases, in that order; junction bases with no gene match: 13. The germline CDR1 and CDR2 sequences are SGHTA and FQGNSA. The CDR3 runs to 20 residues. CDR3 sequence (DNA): TGTGCCAGCAGCTTAGGCTCCGGACTAGCGGAGAGACCTAGCACAGATACGCAGTATTTT. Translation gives CASSLGSGLAERPSTDTQYF.

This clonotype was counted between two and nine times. The CDR3 bases are TGCAGTGCTAGAGTCTTACAAGAGACCCAGTACTTC. Protein sequence: CSARVLQETQYF. The chain links TRBV20-1 to TRBJ2-5; D not certain. Germline-derived CDR1 and CDR2 are DFQATT and SNEGSKA (reference sequence). V lost 1 base to trimming and J lost 2 bases, with 5 bases between them. This CDR3 contains 12 residues.

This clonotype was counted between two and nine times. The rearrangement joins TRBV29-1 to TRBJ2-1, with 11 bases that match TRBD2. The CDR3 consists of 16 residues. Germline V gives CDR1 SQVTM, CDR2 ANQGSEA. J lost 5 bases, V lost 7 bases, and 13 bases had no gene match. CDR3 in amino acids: CSERPLSGRADNEQFF. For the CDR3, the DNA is TGCAGCGAGAGACCCCTTAGCGGGAGGGCCGACAATGAGCAGTTCTTC.

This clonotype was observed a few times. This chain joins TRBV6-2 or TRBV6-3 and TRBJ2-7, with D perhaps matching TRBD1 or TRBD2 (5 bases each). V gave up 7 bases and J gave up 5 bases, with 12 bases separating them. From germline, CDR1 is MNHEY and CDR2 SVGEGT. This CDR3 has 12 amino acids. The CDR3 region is CASKAEGNEQYF. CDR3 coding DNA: TGTGCCAGCAAGGCCGAGGGGAACGAGCAGTACTTC.

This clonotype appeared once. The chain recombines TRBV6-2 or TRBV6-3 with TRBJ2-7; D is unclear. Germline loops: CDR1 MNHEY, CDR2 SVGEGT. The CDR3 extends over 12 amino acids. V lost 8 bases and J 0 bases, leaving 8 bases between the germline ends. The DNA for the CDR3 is TGTGCCAGCGACGGCAACTCCTACGAGCAGTACTTC. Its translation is CASDGNSYEQYF.

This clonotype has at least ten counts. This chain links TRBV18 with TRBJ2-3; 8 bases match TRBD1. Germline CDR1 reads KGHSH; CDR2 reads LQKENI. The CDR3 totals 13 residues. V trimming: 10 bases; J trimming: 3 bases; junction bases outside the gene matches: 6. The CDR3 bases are TGTGCCACTCCAGGGGGCGCGACAGATACGCAGTATTTT. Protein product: CATPGGATDTQYF.

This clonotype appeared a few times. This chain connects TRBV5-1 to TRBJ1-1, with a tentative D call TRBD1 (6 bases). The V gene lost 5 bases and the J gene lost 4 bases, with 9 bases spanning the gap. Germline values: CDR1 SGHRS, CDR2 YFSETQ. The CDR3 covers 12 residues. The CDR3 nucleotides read TGCGCCAGCAGAGTGGGGGCCACTGAAGCTTTCTTT. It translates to CASRVGATEAFF.

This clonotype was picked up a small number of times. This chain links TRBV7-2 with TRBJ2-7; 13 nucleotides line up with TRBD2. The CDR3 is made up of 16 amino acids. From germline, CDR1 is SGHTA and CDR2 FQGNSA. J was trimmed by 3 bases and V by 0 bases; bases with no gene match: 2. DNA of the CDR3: TGTGCCAGCAGCTTAGCGACTAGCGGGAGGATCTACGAGCAGTACTTC. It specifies CASSLATSGRIYEQYF.

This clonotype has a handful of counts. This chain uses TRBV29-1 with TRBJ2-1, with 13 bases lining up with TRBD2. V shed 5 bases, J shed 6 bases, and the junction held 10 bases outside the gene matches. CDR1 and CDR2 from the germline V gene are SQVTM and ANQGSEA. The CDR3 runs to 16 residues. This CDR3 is CSVLGLAGVVGNEQFF. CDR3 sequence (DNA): TGCAGCGTTCTTGGACTAGCGGGAGTGGTGGGCAATGAGCAGTTCTTC.

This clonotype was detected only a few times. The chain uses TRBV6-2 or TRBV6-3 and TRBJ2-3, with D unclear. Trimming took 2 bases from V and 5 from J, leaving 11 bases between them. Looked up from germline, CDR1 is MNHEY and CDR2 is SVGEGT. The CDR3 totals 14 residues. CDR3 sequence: CASSYLTVGDTQYF. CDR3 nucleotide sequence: TGTGCCAGCAGTTACCTCACGGTTGGAGATACGCAGTATTTT.

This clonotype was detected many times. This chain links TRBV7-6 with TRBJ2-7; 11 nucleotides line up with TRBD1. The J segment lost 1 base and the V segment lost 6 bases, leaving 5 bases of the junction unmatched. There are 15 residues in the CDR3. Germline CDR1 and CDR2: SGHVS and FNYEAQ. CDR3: CASRLGQGASYEQYF. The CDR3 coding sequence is TGTGCCAGCAGACTTGGACAGGGGGCTTCCTACGAGCAGTACTTC.

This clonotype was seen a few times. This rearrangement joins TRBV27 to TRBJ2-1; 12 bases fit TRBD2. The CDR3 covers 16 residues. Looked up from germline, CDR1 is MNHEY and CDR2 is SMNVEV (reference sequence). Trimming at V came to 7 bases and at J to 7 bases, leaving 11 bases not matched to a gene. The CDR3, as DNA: TGTGCCAGCACCTTGCGGCTAGCGGGAGGGGGGAATGAGCAGTTCTTC. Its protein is CASTLRLAGGGNEQFF.

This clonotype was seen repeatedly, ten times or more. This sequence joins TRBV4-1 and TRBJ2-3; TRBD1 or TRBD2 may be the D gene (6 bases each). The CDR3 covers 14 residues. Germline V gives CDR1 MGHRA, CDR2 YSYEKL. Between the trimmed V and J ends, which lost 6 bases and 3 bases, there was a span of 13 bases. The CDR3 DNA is TGCGCCAGCAGACAGGGAGGATGGACAGATACGCAGTATTTT. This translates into CASRQGGWTDTQYF.

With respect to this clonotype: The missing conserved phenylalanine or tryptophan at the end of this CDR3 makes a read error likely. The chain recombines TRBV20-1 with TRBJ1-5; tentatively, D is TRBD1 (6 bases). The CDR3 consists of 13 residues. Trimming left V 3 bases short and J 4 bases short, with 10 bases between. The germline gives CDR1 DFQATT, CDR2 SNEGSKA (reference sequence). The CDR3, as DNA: TGCAGTGCTAGGGGGGCCCGAAATCAGCCCCAGCATTAT. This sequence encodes CSARGARNQPQHY.